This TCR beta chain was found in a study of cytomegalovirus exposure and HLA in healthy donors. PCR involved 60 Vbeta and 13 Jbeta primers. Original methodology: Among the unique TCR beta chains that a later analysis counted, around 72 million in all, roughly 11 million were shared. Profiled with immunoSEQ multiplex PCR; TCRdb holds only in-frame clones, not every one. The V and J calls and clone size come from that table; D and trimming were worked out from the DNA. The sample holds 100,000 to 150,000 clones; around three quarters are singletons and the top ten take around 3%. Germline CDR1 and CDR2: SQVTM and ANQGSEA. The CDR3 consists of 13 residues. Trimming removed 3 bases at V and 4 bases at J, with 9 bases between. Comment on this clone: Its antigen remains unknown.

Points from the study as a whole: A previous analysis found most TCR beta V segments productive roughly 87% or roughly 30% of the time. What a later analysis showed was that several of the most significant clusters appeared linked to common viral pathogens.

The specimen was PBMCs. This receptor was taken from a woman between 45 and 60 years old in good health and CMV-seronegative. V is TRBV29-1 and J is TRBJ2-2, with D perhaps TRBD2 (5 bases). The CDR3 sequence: CSVDSAGTGELFF. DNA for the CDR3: TGCAGCGTTGATTCGGCGGGCACCGGGGAGCTGTTTTTT.